Reported below is one T cell receptor beta chain. Trimming stripped 6 bases from V and 1 base from J, with 33 bases between. This CDR3 contains 21 residues. Germline lookup yields CDR1 MDHEN and CDR2 SYDVKM. Participants were aged about 18 to 90 years, lived in around 25 US areas, and enrolled virtually. Cohort placement rested on clinical history that participants reported themselves. Profiling relied on immunoSEQ multiplex PCR, and the TCRdb table lists in-frame clones only, not all of them. The sample lists around 300,000 clones, roughly 89% seen once, with more than 9% in the top ten. The sample belongs to a study of blood T cell repertoires in COVID-19. Turning to the study itself: Whether acute or convalescent, the COVID-19 samples came from the United States, Italy and Spain.

The origin of this receptor is a woman aged 25 to 39 who had recovered from COVID-19. V is TRBV28 and J is TRBJ1-2, with D unclear. The source material was PBMCs or T cells enriched from blood (not recorded which). The CDR3 region has the DNA TGTGCCAGCAGCCCCATTCAGGTACGCAGGTCCGGCGACACTCTTAACTATGGCTACACCTTC. Its translation is CASSPIQVRRSGDTLNYGYTF.